This T cell receptor beta chain was obtained from a study of blood T cells in healthy people across ages. Per sample, no less than 5 micrograms of total RNA were extracted. Germline loops: CDR1 MRHNA, CDR2 SNTAGT. V was clipped by 3 bases and J by 4 bases, with 23 bases between them. The length of the CDR3 is 18 residues. Through a sample-barcoded 5' primer and a J-beta primer mix, a second PCR was run for about 6 to 12 cycles. Each cDNA molecule carried a tag from a template-switch adaptor that contained 12 random nucleotides. TCRdb independently ran MiXCR on the 5' RACE reads; one entry per CDR3 protein. The sample has 500,000 to 550,000 distinct CDR3 sequences; 24% are singletons. These data also formed part of another study, on T cells of mothers and their children.

The receptor comes from a boy between 5 and 17 years old in good health. The chain has TRBV6-4 and TRBJ2-3; D is perhaps TRBD1 (6 bases). The sequencing input was blood. In DNA form, the CDR3 reads TGTGCCAGCAGTGAGTCTCACTTTATCTCAGGGGCTGCAGATACGCAGTATTTT. As protein: CASSESHFISGAADTQYF.